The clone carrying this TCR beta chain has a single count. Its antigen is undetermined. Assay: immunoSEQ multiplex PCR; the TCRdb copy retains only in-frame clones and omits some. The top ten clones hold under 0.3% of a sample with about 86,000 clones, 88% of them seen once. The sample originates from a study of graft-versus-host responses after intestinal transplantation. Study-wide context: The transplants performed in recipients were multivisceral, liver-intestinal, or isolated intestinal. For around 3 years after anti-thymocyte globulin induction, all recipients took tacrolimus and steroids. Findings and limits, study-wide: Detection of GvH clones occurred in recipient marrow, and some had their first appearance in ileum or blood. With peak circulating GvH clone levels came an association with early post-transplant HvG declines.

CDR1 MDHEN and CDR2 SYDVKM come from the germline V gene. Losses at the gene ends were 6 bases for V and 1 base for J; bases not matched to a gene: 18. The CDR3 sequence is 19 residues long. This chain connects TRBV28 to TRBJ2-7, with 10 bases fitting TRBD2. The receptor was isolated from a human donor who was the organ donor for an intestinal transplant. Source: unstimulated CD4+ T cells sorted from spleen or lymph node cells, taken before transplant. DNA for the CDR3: TGTGCCAGCAGCACGCCCCTCGGGCTAGCGGGAGTCGGATCCTACGAGCAGTACTTC. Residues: CASSTPLGLAGVGSYEQYF.